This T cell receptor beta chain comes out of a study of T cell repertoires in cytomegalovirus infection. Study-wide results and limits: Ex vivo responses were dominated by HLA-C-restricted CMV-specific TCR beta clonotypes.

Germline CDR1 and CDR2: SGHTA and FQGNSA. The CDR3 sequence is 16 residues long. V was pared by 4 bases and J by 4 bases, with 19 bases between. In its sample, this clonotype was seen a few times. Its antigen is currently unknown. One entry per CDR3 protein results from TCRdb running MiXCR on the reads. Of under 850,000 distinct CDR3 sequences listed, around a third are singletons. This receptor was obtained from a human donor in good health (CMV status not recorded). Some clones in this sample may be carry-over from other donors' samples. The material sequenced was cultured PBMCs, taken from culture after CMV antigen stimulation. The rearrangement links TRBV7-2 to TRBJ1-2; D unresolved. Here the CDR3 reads CASSSVPLEGFYGYTF. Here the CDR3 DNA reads TGTGCCAGCAGCTCGGTCCCGTTGGAGGGTTTCTATGGCTACACCTTC.